This T cell receptor beta chain was observed in a study of blood T cell repertoires in COVID-19. About the study: PBMCs, B-cell-depleted T cells, or T cells provided the cDNA or gDNA that made up the material.

The CDR3 consists of 14 residues. Germline V gene data show CDR1 as SGHRS and CDR2 as YFSETQ. J lost 5 bases, V lost 5 bases, and 6 bases had no gene match. The assay was immunoSEQ multiplex PCR, and TCRdb's table has in-frame clones only and misses some. The table has about 400,000 clones, roughly 89% seen once. Donors were grouped by their self-reported clinical history. Resolution of symptoms, clearance, or two negative PCRs was present in recovered Cohort 3 donors. This TCR derives from a woman aged 25 to 39 who had recovered from COVID-19. The sequencing sample was made of PBMCs or T cells enriched from blood (not recorded which). J is TRBJ1-5 and V is TRBV5-1; TRBD1 aligns across 8 bases. CDR3 sequence (DNA): TGCGCCAGCAGGCCAGGGGGCATAGATCAGCCCCAGCATTTT. It translates to CASRPGGIDQPQHF.